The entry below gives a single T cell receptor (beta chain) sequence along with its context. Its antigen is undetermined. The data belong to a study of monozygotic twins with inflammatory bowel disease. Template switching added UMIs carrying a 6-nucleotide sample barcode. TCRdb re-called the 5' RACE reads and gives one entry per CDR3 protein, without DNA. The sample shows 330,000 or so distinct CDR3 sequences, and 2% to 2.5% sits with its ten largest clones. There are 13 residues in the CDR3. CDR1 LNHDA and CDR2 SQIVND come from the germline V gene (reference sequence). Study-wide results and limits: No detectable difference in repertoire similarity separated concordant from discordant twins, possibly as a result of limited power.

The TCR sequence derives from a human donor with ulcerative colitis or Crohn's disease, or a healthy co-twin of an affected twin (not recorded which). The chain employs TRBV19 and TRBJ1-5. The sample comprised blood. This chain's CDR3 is CASSSNRDQPQHF.